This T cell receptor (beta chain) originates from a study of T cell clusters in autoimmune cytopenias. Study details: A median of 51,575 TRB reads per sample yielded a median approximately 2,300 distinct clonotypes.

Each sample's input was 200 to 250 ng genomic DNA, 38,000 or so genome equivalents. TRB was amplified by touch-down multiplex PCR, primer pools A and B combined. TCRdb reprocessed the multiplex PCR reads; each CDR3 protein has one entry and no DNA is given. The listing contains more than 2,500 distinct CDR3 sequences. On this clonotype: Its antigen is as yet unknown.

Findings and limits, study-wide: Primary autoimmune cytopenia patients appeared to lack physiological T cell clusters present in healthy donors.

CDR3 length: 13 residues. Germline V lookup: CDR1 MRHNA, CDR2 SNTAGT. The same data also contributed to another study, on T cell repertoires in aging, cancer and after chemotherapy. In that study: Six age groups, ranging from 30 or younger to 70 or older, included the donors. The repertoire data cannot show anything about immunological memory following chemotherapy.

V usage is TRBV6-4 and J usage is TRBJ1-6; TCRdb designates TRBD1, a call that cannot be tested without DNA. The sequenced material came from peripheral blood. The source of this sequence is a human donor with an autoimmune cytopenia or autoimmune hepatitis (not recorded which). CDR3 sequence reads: CASSGGYNSPLHF.